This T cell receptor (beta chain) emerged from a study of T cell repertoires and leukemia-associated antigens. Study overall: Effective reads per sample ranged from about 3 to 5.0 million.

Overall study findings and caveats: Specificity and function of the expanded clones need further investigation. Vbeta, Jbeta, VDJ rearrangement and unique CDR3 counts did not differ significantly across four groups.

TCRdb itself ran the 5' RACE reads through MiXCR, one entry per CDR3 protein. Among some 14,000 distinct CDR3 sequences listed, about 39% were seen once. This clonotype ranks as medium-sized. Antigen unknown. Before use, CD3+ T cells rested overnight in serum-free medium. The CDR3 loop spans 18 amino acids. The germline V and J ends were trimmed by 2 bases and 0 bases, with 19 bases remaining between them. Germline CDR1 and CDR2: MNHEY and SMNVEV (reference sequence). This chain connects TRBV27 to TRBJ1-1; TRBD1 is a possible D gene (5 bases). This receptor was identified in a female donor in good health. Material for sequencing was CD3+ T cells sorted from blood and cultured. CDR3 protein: CASSLRVKREGMNTEAFF. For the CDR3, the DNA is TGTGCCAGCAGTTTAAGAGTAAAGAGGGAGGGGATGAACACTGAAGCTTTCTTT.